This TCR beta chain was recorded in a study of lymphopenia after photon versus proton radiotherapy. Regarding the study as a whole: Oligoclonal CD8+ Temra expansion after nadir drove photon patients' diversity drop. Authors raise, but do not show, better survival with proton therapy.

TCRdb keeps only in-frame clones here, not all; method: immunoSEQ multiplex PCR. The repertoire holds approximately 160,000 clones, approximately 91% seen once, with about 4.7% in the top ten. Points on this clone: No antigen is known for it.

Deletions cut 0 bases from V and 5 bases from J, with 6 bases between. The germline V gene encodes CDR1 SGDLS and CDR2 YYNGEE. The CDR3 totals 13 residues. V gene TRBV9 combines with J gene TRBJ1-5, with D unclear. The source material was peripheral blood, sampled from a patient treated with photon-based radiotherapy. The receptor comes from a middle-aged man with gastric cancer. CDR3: CASSVGPDQPQHF. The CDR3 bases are TGTGCCAGCAGCGTAGGGCCTGATCAGCCCCAGCATTTT.